This T cell receptor beta chain was identified in a study of response to subunit inactivated influenza vaccine. TCRdb redid the calling of the RT-PCR reads with MiXCR, one entry per CDR3 protein. This sample has 750,000 to 850,000 distinct CDR3 sequences, with around 20% found just once. CDR1 SGHTA and CDR2 FQGNSA come from the germline V gene. The CDR3 extends over 17 amino acids. V lost 0 bases to trimming and J lost 2 bases, with 14 bases between them. This clonotype was counted only a few times. The source was PBMCs from blood, collected roughly 5 days after vaccination. The receptor was derived from a man aged 45 to 65 who received an inactivated influenza vaccine. V gene TRBV7-2 combines with J gene TRBJ1-3; D is possibly TRBD1 (5 bases). CDR3 bases: TGTGCCAGCAGCTTAGCGCAGGCAGGGCCAGCTGGAAACACCATATATTTT. Protein: CASSLAQAGPAGNTIYF. Using reference TRBV7-2 and TRBJ1-3 for the parts outside the CDR3, the full variable domain is GAGVSQSPSNKVTEKGKDVELRCDPISGHTALYWYRQSLGQGLEFLIYFQGNSAPDKSGLPSDRFSAERTGGSVSTLTIQRTQQEDSAVYLCASSLAQAGPAGNTIYFGEGSWLTVV.